Listed below are T cell receptor beta chains from one sample, sequenced in a study of CD8 T cells in ankylosing spondylitis. In TCRdb, the 5' RACE reads were re-called with MiXCR into one record per CDR3 protein. The sample shows about 540,000 distinct CDR3 sequences, approximately 11% of them seen only once. Sequenced input: blood, either unsorted or a sorted T cell fraction (not recorded which). Receptors were obtained from a male donor with ankylosing spondylitis. Each CDR3 is given with its conserved first and last residue. D genes are given only for firm matches. Where a row states a size, it is once, few, many or the class of an expanded clone; other rows omit it.

v_gene: TRBV2; j_gene: TRBJ2-1; abundance: NA; d_gene: TRBD2; CDR3nt: TGTGCCAGCAGAAGGACTAGCGGGAGGAGGTTTGAAAATGAGCAGTTCTTC; CDR3aa: CASRRTSGRRFENEQFF
v_gene: TRBV3-1; j_gene: TRBJ2-1; abundance: few; d_gene: TRBD2; CDR3nt: TGTGCCAGCAGCCAAGCCGGGACTAGCGCCTACAATGAGCAGTTCTTC; CDR3aa: CASSQAGTSAYNEQFF
v_gene: TRBV27; j_gene: TRBJ1-5; abundance: few; d_gene: NA; CDR3nt: TGTGCCAGCAGTCCCACTCAGGGTTATAGCAATCAGCCCCAGCATTTT; CDR3aa: CASSPTQGYSNQPQHF
v_gene: TRBV5-1; j_gene: TRBJ2-1; abundance: few; d_gene: TRBD2; CDR3nt: TGCGCCAGCAGCTTACCAGGGACTACATCCTACAATGAGCAGTTCTTC; CDR3aa: CASSLPGTTSYNEQFF
v_gene: TRBV7-2; j_gene: TRBJ2-1; abundance: NA; d_gene: NA; CDR3nt: TGTGCCAGCAGCTCACTTAGAGTCAATGAGCAGTTCTTC; CDR3aa: CASSSLRVNEQFF
v_gene: TRBV12-3/TRBV12-4; j_gene: TRBJ2-5; abundance: few; d_gene: NA; CDR3nt: TGTGCCAGCAGTTCGCCCCGGGGAACCTTCGAAGAGACCCAGTACTTC; CDR3aa: CASSSPRGTFEETQYF
v_gene: TRBV9; j_gene: TRBJ1-1; abundance: NA; d_gene: NA; CDR3nt: TGTGCCAGCAGCGTATATGTAGGGGGCACTGAAGCTTTCTTT; CDR3aa: CASSVYVGGTEAFF
v_gene: TRBV29-1; j_gene: TRBJ1-3; abundance: NA; d_gene: NA; CDR3nt: TGCAGCGTATCGTACATGGGAGCTGGAAACACCATATATTTT; CDR3aa: CSVSYMGAGNTIYF
v_gene: TRBV20-1; j_gene: TRBJ1-4; abundance: few; d_gene: TRBD1; CDR3nt: TGCAGTGCTAGATCGACAGGGATAGAGGAAAAACTGTTTTTT; CDR3aa: CSARSTGIEEKLFF
v_gene: TRBV3-1; j_gene: TRBJ2-5; abundance: NA; d_gene: TRBD2; CDR3nt: TGTGCCAGCAGCCCCCGGGACAGGGGGACTAGCGGGAGTGAGACCCAGTACTTC; CDR3aa: CASSPRDRGTSGSETQYF
v_gene: TRBV5-1; j_gene: TRBJ2-1; abundance: few; d_gene: NA; CDR3nt: TGCGCCAGCGGATCCGGGACGCTATTCAACAATGAGCAGTTCTTC; CDR3aa: CASGSGTLFNNEQFF
v_gene: TRBV7-9; j_gene: TRBJ2-1; abundance: few; d_gene: TRBD2; CDR3nt: TGTGCCAGCAGCTTTGGACTAGCCCGGGTCACTGAGCAGTTCTTC; CDR3aa: CASSFGLARVTEQFF
v_gene: TRBV5-1; j_gene: TRBJ1-1; abundance: few; d_gene: NA; CDR3nt: TGCGCCAGCAGCTTGGCCGTTGACTACACTGAAGCTTTCTTT; CDR3aa: CASSLAVDYTEAFF
v_gene: TRBV6-1; j_gene: TRBJ1-2; abundance: NA; d_gene: NA; CDR3nt: TGTGCCAGCATGAGGACAGTTAACTATGGCTACACCTTC; CDR3aa: CASMRTVNYGYTF